Presented here are 11 T cell receptor beta chains from one specimen sequenced in a study of fetal regulatory T cell absence and autoimmunity. Produced via immunoSEQ multiplex PCR; TCRdb's table is partial and in-frame only. The sample gives about 46,000 clones, roughly 80% of which show up once; 0.35% to 0.45% is in the top ten. Source material: cord blood. These receptors originate from a newborn boy with IPEX syndrome.

The chain joins TRBV11-3 to TRBJ1-1; D ambiguous. CDR3 length: 13 amino acids. The germline gives CDR1 SGHNT, CDR2 YENEEA. The germline V and J ends were trimmed by 3 bases and 2 bases, with 7 bases remaining between them. Here the CDR3 DNA reads TGTGCCAGCAGCTTGAATATCAACACTGAAGCTTTCTTT. Protein product: CASSLNINTEAFF.

In this sample, this clone turned up a few times. The chain has TRBV11-2 and TRBJ1-2; D is unresolved. Per the germline V gene, CDR1 is SGHAT and CDR2 is FQNNGV. Deletions cut 5 bases from V and 4 bases from J, with 14 bases between. The CDR3 is 14 residues long. The CDR3, as DNA: TGTGCCAGCAGCCCACTTAACACAGTCTATGGCTACACCTTC. It yields the protein CASSPLNTVYGYTF. Variable domain in full (rest from reference TRBV11-2 and TRBJ1-2): EAGVAQSPRYKIIEKRQSVAFWCNPISGHATLYWYQQILGQGPKLLIQFQNNGVVDDSQLPKDRFSAERLKGVDSTLKIQPAKLEDSAVYLCASSPLNTVYGYTFGSGTRLTVV.

CDR3 loop: CASSPSPLVIKDEQYF. The CDR3, as DNA: TGCGCCAGCAGCCCAAGTCCGCTTGTGATAAAGGACGAGCAGTACTTC. The gene calls are TRBV5-1 and TRBJ2-7, with D unclear. Trimming stripped 4 bases from V and 5 bases from J, with 22 bases between. The CDR3 covers 16 residues. Germline loops: CDR1 SGHRS, CDR2 YFSETQ.

CDR3 bases: TGTGCCACCAGCAGGGACAGGGCGGGAGGGATTCTCGGACAGTACTTC. It specifies CATSRDRAGGILGQYF. The chain uses TRBV15 and TRBJ2-7; possibly TRBD2 for D (9 bases). V was trimmed by 3 bases and J by 10 bases, leaving 25 bases between them. The CDR3 sequence is 16 residues long. Germline V gives CDR1 LNHNV, CDR2 YYDKDF (reference sequence).

CDR3 nucleotide sequence: TGTAGGGGACTAGCCTACGAGCAGTACTTC. This gives the protein CRGLAYEQYF. The chain links TRBV19 to TRBJ2-7; 8 bases agree with TRBD2. Germline V gene lookup returns CDR1 LNHDA and CDR2 SQIVND (reference sequence). The CDR3 is made up of 10 amino acids.

The CDR3 DNA follows: TGTGCCAGCAGTGGGACAAAATCCTACGAGCAGTACTTC. Amino acid sequence: CASSGTKSYEQYF. The rearrangement uses TRBV6-5 and TRBJ2-7; D might be TRBD1 (6 bases). Trimming stripped 5 bases from V and 1 base from J, with 9 bases between. The CDR3 consists of 13 residues. Germline CDR1 and CDR2: MNHEY and SVGAGI.

The chain employs TRBV5-1 and TRBJ1-2; possible D gene TRBD1, 5 bases. The germline gives CDR1 SGHRS, CDR2 YFSETQ. The CDR3 has 14 residues. V was pared by 0 bases and J by 4 bases, with 10 bases between. As DNA, the CDR3 is TGCGCCAGCAGCTTGGTGGGTAGGGGCTATGGCTACACCTTC. Its translation is CASSLVGRGYGYTF.

This chain connects TRBV7-9 to TRBJ2-1; D could derive from TRBD1 or TRBD2 (5 bases each). This CDR3 has 16 residues. From germline, CDR1 is SEHNR and CDR2 FQNEAQ (reference sequence). Trimming removed 5 bases from V and 6 bases from J, with 20 bases in between. The CDR3 sequence: CASSPPSRGLGNEQFF. CDR3 DNA: TGTGCCAGCAGCCCCCCGTCCCGGGGCCTAGGCAATGAGCAGTTCTTC.

This chain connects TRBV4-1 to TRBJ1-4; 8 nucleotides line up with TRBD1. Germline-derived CDR1 and CDR2 are MGHRA and YSYEKL. Unmatched junction bases numbered 6, after V lost 2 bases and J lost 7 bases. This CDR3 has 15 residues. CDR3 protein: CASSQLTGAGEKLFF. The CDR3 DNA reads TGCGCCAGCAGCCAATTGACAGGGGCAGGTGAAAAACTGTTTTTT.

The CDR3 sequence is CASSRPTGAYSNQPQHF. CDR3 sequence (DNA): TGTGCCAGCAGCCGTCCGACAGGGGCATATAGCAATCAGCCCCAGCATTTT. J is TRBJ1-5 and V is TRBV2; 8 bases match TRBD1. V shed 6 bases, J shed 0 bases, and the junction held 10 bases outside the gene matches. CDR1 is SNHLY, CDR2 FYNNEI, per germline. The CDR3 is 17 residues long.

V and J are TRBV27 and TRBJ2-5; D remains unclear. Germline V gives CDR1 MNHEY, CDR2 SMNVEV (reference sequence). The CDR3 consists of 13 residues. V lost 8 bases, J lost 1 base, and 11 bases lay in between. The CDR3 loop reads CASGEGIQETQYF. The CDR3 DNA reads as TGTGCCAGCGGAGAAGGAATCCAAGAGACCCAGTACTTC.